The 26 T cell receptor beta chains reported below all come from one sample, sequenced in a study of identical twins. TCRdb used MiXCR to reprocess the 5' RACE reads, holding one entry per CDR3 protein. The profile shows approximately 240,000 distinct CDR3 sequences, about 14% of them singletons. Sequencing used memory (CD45RO+) T cells sorted from blood. These receptors all come from a woman between 18 and 29 years old in good health.

This chain uses TRBV12-3 or TRBV12-4 with TRBJ1-6; D is perhaps TRBD1 (5 bases). Trimming removed 3 bases from V and 9 bases from J, with 12 bases in between. This CDR3 has 14 amino acids. The CDR3 spells CASSFGQGSSPLHF. In DNA, the CDR3 is TGTGCCAGCAGTTTCGGGCAGGGAAGTTCACCCCTCCACTTT.

The DNA for the CDR3 is TGTGCCAGCAGTTGGACAGTTAATTTGAGGGGAGATACGCAGTATTTT. Encoded protein: CASSWTVNLRGDTQYF. The rearrangement uses TRBV7-8 and TRBJ2-3, with D maybe TRBD1 (6 bases). The germline V and J ends were trimmed by 6 bases and 5 bases, with 21 bases remaining between them. Per germline, CDR1 SGHVS and CDR2 FQNEAQ. The CDR3 loop spans 16 amino acids.

There are a few counts of this clonotype. The chain uses TRBV27 and TRBJ1-6; 7 bases align to TRBD1. Trimming at V came to 5 bases and at J to 9 bases, leaving 4 bases not matched to a gene. The CDR3 length is 13 residues. Germline V CDR1 and CDR2: MNHEY, SMNVEV (reference sequence). This chain's CDR3 is CASSATGFSPLHF. The CDR3, as DNA: TGTGCCAGCAGTGCGACAGGGTTTTCACCCCTCCACTTT.

The chain employs TRBV20-1 and TRBJ2-3; 9 bases are shared with TRBD2. V was pared by 6 bases and J by 6 bases, with 16 bases of the junction left unmatched. This CDR3 is built from 16 residues. The V gene's germline CDR1 is DFQATT and CDR2 SNEGSKA (reference sequence). The CDR3 here is CSALVLAGAKRDTQYF. In nucleotides, the CDR3 is TGCAGTGCCCTGGTCTTAGCGGGAGCCAAGAGGGATACGCAGTATTTT.

This clonotype has more than one count but fewer than ten. CDR3 loop: CASSSRALGRETQYF. The CDR3 DNA sequence: TGTGCCAGCAGCTCGAGAGCACTAGGGCGGGAGACCCAGTACTTC. This chain links TRBV11-1 with TRBJ2-5, with D perhaps TRBD2 (5 bases). Trimming stripped 4 bases from V and 5 bases from J, with 17 bases between. The CDR3 consists of 15 residues. Germline V lookup: CDR1 SGHAT, CDR2 FQDESV (reference sequence). The full variable domain, its missing parts supplied by reference TRBV11-1 and TRBJ2-5, is EAEVAQSPRYKITEKSQAVAFWCDPISGHATLYWYRQILGQGPELLVQFQDESVVDDSQLPKDRFSAERLKGVDSTLKIQPAELGDSAMYLCASSSRALGRETQYFGPGTRLLVL.

Remarks on this clonotype: A much more abundant neighbour one base away suggests this may be a read error. The rearrangement uses TRBV7-9 and TRBJ1-1, with TRBD1 as a possible D gene (5 bases). The CDR3 totals 14 residues. Per the germline V gene, CDR1 is SEHNR and CDR2 is FQNEAQ (reference sequence). The CDR3 DNA follows: TGTGCCAGCAGCCCCCGGGGCCAGAACACTGAAGCTTACTTT. Translated, it gives CASSPRGQNTEAYF.

The chain combines TRBV20-1 with TRBJ2-1; 10 bases align to TRBD2. Trimming cost V 2 bases and J 8 bases; bases outside gene matches: 6. The CDR3 totals 14 residues. The V gene's germline CDR1 is DFQATT and CDR2 SNEGSKA (reference sequence). The CDR3 DNA reads as TGCAGTGCTAGATCCAGCGGGGGGGCCCATGAGCAGTTCTTC. Protein sequence: CSARSSGGAHEQFF.

This clonotype was counted many times. The gene calls are TRBV2 and TRBJ2-1; 14 bases are a match to TRBD2. Germline V CDR1 and CDR2: SNHLY, FYNNEI. CDR3 length: 17 amino acids. V was clipped by 2 bases and J by 3 bases; unmatched bases: 3. This chain's CDR3 is CASSERGLAGVYNEQFF. As DNA, the CDR3 is TGTGCCAGCAGTGAAAGGGGACTAGCGGGGGTCTACAATGAGCAGTTCTTC.

This clonotype was seen many times. The V and J genes are TRBV6-5 and TRBJ2-2; D remains ambiguous. The germline gives CDR1 MNHEY, CDR2 SVGAGI. Trimming pared 2 bases from V and 3 bases from J, leaving 13 bases between. This CDR3 has 16 amino acids. The CDR3: CASSYRLYEDTGELFF. The CDR3 bases are TGTGCCAGCAGTTACCGACTTTACGAAGACACCGGGGAGCTGTTTTTT.

The genes are TRBV19 and TRBJ2-2, with unresolved D. The germline V gene encodes CDR1 LNHDA and CDR2 SQIVND (reference sequence). The CDR3 sequence is 12 residues long. With 8 bases removed from V and 7 bases from J, the gap between germline ends came to 11 bases. Here the CDR3 reads CASGKPGGELFF. The DNA for the CDR3 is TGTGCCAGTGGGAAGCCCGGCGGGGAGCTGTTTTTT.

This clonotype has just a few counts. The chain combines TRBV18 with TRBJ2-6; unclear D gene. Between the trimmed V and J ends, which lost 3 bases and 0 bases, there was a span of 9 bases. The CDR3 extends over 16 amino acids. CDR1 is KGHSH, CDR2 LQKENI, per germline. The CDR3 DNA sequence: TGTGCCAGCTCACCGCAAGAGAACTCTGGGGCCAACGTCCTGACTTTC. It translates to CASSPQENSGANVLTF. The full variable domain, completed using reference TRBV18 and TRBJ2-6, is NAGVMQNPRHLVRRRGQEARLRCSPMKGHSHVYWYRQLPEEGLKFMVYLQKENIIDESGMPKERFSAEFPKEGPSILRIQQVVRGDSAAYFCASSPQENSGANVLTFGAGSRLTVL.

This clonotype showed up just a few times. The chain carries TRBV2 and TRBJ1-2; 8 nucleotides agree with TRBD1. Germline loops: CDR1 SNHLY, CDR2 FYNNEI. The CDR3 consists of 14 residues. V shed 6 bases and J 0 bases; nucleotides not matched to a gene: 3. CDR3 in DNA: TGTGCCAGCAGGCCACAGGGGGCTAACTATGGCTACACCTTC. Protein sequence: CASRPQGANYGYTF.

This clonotype was seen at least ten times. The chain recombines TRBV4-1 with TRBJ2-1; 12 nucleotides match TRBD2. Germline CDR1 is MGHRA and CDR2 is YSYEKL. Losses at the gene ends were 6 bases for V and 9 bases for J; bases not matched to a gene: 9. The CDR3 spans 15 residues. The CDR3 loop reads CASRLGLAGRSEQFF. DNA of the CDR3: TGCGCCAGCAGACTCGGACTAGCGGGGCGCAGTGAGCAGTTCTTC.

This chain connects TRBV3-1 to TRBJ1-2, with D possibly TRBD1 on 5 matching bases. V was trimmed by 1 base and J by 8 bases, leaving 17 bases between them. Germline V lookup: CDR1 LGHDT, CDR2 YNNKEL (reference sequence). The CDR3 is made up of 15 amino acids. CDR3 nucleotide sequence: TGTGCCAGCAGCCAAGGACAGTCCCGAAGAAAGGGCTACACCTTC. Protein sequence: CASSQGQSRRKGYTF.

The chain is built from TRBV6-2 or TRBV6-3 and TRBJ2-1; the match to TRBD2 covers 9 bases. The CDR3 runs 16 residues. CDR1 is MNHEY, CDR2 SVGEGT, per germline. V lost 3 bases, J lost 9 bases, and 12 bases stayed unmatched. CDR3 sequence reads: CASSYLVSGSRFEQFF. Here the CDR3 DNA reads TGTGCCAGCAGTTATCTGGTTAGCGGGAGTAGGTTTGAGCAGTTCTTC.

The chain is built from TRBV5-1 and TRBJ1-3; 8 bases fit TRBD1. Germline assignment: CDR1 SGHRS and CDR2 YFSETQ. The CDR3 sequence is 18 residues long. V gave up 0 bases and J gave up 0 bases; unmatched junction bases: 8. CDR3 in DNA: TGCGCCAGCAGCTTGGGCGGGACAGGTCCTAGCTCTGGAAACACCATATATTTT. This codes for CASSLGGTGPSSGNTIYF. The full variable domain, in which reference TRBV5-1 and TRBJ1-3 provide the parts outside the CDR3, is KAGVTQTPRYLIKTRGQQVTLSCSPISGHRSVSWYQQTPGQGLQFLFEYFSETQRNKGNFPGRFSGRQFSNSRSEMNVSTLELGDSALYLCASSLGGTGPSSGNTIYFGEGSWLTVV.

The chain joins TRBV11-2 to TRBJ2-1; D call uncertain. Per the germline V gene, CDR1 is SGHAT and CDR2 is FQNNGV. The CDR3 totals 13 residues. V dropped 4 bases and J dropped 5 bases, with 9 bases sitting between them. The CDR3 DNA follows: TGTGCCAGCAGCTCCAGGTGGGACAATGAGCAGTTCTTC. Protein sequence: CASSSRWDNEQFF. Full variable domain (missing parts from reference TRBV11-2 and TRBJ2-1): EAGVAQSPRYKIIEKRQSVAFWCNPISGHATLYWYQQILGQGPKLLIQFQNNGVVDDSQLPKDRFSAERLKGVDSTLKIQPAKLEDSAVYLCASSSRWDNEQFFGPGTRLTVL.

The V gene is TRBV5-1, the J gene TRBJ2-5; TRBD2 aligns across 8 bases. In germline, CDR1 is SGHRS, CDR2 YFSETQ. The CDR3 contains 15 residues. Trimming cost V 0 bases and J 2 bases; bases outside gene matches: 3. Here the CDR3 DNA reads TGCGCCAGCAGCTTGGGTTCTAGCGGGCAAGAGACCCAGTACTTC. Translation gives CASSLGSSGQETQYF.

This clonotype was counted a few times. V usage is TRBV20-1 and J usage is TRBJ2-7; D ambiguous. Trimming took off 4 bases at V and 2 bases at J, with 9 bases between the two ends. From germline, CDR1 is DFQATT and CDR2 SNEGSKA (reference sequence). The CDR3 spans 12 residues. CDR3 in amino acids: CSAITPTYEQYF. The CDR3 DNA is TGCAGTGCTATTACACCTACCTACGAGCAGTACTTC.

The chain employs TRBV20-1 and TRBJ2-7, with 7 bases fitting TRBD2. CDR3 length: 15 residues. Germline lookup yields CDR1 DFQATT and CDR2 SNEGSKA (reference sequence). After removal of 5 bases from V and 6 bases from J, the junction contained 16 bases not matched to a gene. The CDR3 DNA is TGCAGTGCTCGAAAGGCCGCGGGAGAATTCTCCGAGCAGTACTTC. It yields the protein CSARKAAGEFSEQYF.

This chain connects TRBV7-8 to TRBJ2-1; 9 nucleotides line up with TRBD2. The trim removed 5 bases at V and 4 bases at J, leaving 12 bases unmatched. CDR1 SGHVS and CDR2 FQNEAQ come from the germline V gene. This CDR3 comprises 17 residues. The CDR3 sequence: CASSKRPLAGAYNEQFF. CDR3 DNA sequence: TGTGCCAGCAGCAAAAGGCCACTAGCGGGTGCTTACAATGAGCAGTTCTTC.

The rearrangement uses TRBV5-1 and TRBJ2-2; 12 bases agree with TRBD2. The CDR3 consists of 16 residues. Germline V CDR1 and CDR2: SGHRS, YFSETQ. V was clipped by 1 base and J by 6 bases; unmatched bases: 4. CDR3 loop: CASSLLTSGGSGELFF. DNA of the CDR3: TGCGCCAGCAGCTTGTTGACTAGCGGGGGATCCGGGGAGCTGTTTTTT.

This clonotype was observed a few times. This sequence joins TRBV7-6 and TRBJ2-7, with 8 positions matching TRBD2. Per germline, CDR1 SGHVS and CDR2 FNYEAQ. The CDR3 totals 15 residues. V dropped 1 base and J dropped 2; count of bases not matched to a gene: 4. CDR3 loop: CASSLDGGRTYEQYF. CDR3 coding DNA: TGTGCCAGCAGCTTAGACGGCGGGAGGACCTACGAGCAGTACTTC.

This clonotype was seen at least ten times. This chain uses TRBV5-1 with TRBJ2-5, with D possibly TRBD1 on 6 matching bases. The CDR3 is made up of 14 amino acids. Germline V CDR1 and CDR2: SGHRS, YFSETQ. The ends were cut back, 2 bases at V and 4 bases at J, with 12 bases in the middle. CDR3 loop: CASSLTGFGETQYF. CDR3 DNA sequence: TGCGCCAGCAGCTTAACAGGGTTCGGAGAGACCCAGTACTTC.

This clonotype was seen more than once but under ten times. The V call is TRBV20-1, the J call TRBJ2-1; D unresolved. The CDR3 totals 13 residues. Trimming left V 7 bases short and J 0 bases short, with 10 bases between. CDR1 is DFQATT and CDR2 is SNEGSKA in the germline V gene (reference sequence). The CDR3 region is CSGVVDSYNEQFF. The DNA of the CDR3 is TGCAGTGGCGTAGTTGACTCCTACAATGAGCAGTTCTTC.

The CDR3 region is CASSYISSTDTQYF. The CDR3 DNA sequence: TGTGCCAGCAGTTATATCTCTAGCACAGATACGCAGTATTTT. V usage is TRBV6-5 and J usage is TRBJ2-3; D is uncertain. CDR3 length: 14 residues. The germline V gene has CDR1 MNHEY and CDR2 SVGAGI. V lost 3 bases, J lost 0 bases, and 7 bases lay in between.